Listed below are T cell receptor beta chains from one sample, sequenced in a study of T cells in Graves' hyperthyroidism and ophthalmopathy. TCRdb re-analysed the multiplex PCR reads in MiXCR, keeping a single row per CDR3 protein. The sample yields 500,000 to 650,000 distinct CDR3 sequences, just under 20% seen once. The sequenced material came from blood. These receptors were obtained from a man aged 35-49 years with Graves' ophthalmopathy. Both conserved end residues are part of each CDR3. The order of the fields is V gene, CDR3 length, CDR3 protein.

>TRBV6-2/TRBV6-3|16
CASSYGGYRKNTEAFF
>TRBV7-9|14
CASSFIQGAGGYTF
>TRBV12-3/TRBV12-4|15
CASSIRATGSYEQYF
>TRBV10-3|17
CAISGVAGESVGNEQYF
>TRBV7-2|14
CASSLGFLAGEQYF
>TRBV28|11
CASSQTGRAFF
>TRBV6-1|15
CASYTSGSPTDTQYF
>TRBV7-2|15
CASSPRGEAGYEQYF
>TRBV5-1|14
CASRSGGMNTEAFF
>TRBV7-3|17
CASSLGRGPPLNTEAFF
>TRBV5-1|15
CASSSNSFSGNTIYF
>TRBV27|13
CASRGHSTDTQYF
>TRBV20-1|14
CSAPPGGGGETQYF
>TRBV4-2|14
CASSQDGRPVGLFF
>TRBV5-1|14
CASSLAAATYEQYF
>TRBV28|16
CACQRGGNLIPDTQYF
>TRBV13|17
CASSLYGTGGKDSPLHF
>TRBV30|15
CAWSAGGFGTDTQYF
>TRBV5-1|15
CASSKGRPTTDTQYF
>TRBV18|14
CASSPGTGQHEQYF
>TRBV9|14
CASSVGRVYNEQFF
>TRBV29-1|13
CSAGDGTEYGYTF
>TRBV6-1|17
CASSPPVSGGEDGELFF
>TRBV7-9|15
CASSLGVSFYNEQFF
>TRBV11-2|15
CASSLLVGARGEQFF
>TRBV12-3/TRBV12-4|13
CASSFGGWNEQFF
>TRBV3-1|11
CASRAATEQFF
>TRBV6-1|14
CASRADFFTGELFF
>TRBV28|13
CASSLGTGDEQYF
>TRBV2|15
CASSEMAGGSQPQHF
>TRBV5-1|14
CASSKTGTDYGYTF
>TRBV12-5|17
CASGLGWGGANQETQYF
>TRBV12-3/TRBV12-4|16
CASSPARGQGNYEQYF
>TRBV20-1|13
CSARDGSSYEQYF
>TRBV7-2|15
CASSPWRGGADTQYF
>TRBV7-9|12
CASSLRGYEQYF
>TRBV5-1|16
CASSLGLAGGVYEQYF
>TRBV2|12
CATSRQSYGYTF
>TRBV18|14
CASSPGQVGDELFF
>TRBV12-3/TRBV12-4|13
CASSLPETYEQYF
>TRBV6-1|17
CASSVRQGASGANVLTF
>TRBV30|14
CAWTPGQGIGEAFF